This TCR beta chain came from a study of graft-versus-host responses after intestinal transplantation. Germline trimming cut 6 bases from V and 3 bases from J; bases unmatched to any gene: 10. The CDR3 consists of 15 residues. Germline V lookup: CDR1 MDHEN, CDR2 SYDVKM. Study conclusions and caveats: Among recipient marrow samples, GvH clones were found; some appeared first in ileum or blood. Graft-donor T cell macrochimerism in patients accompanied high graft-versus-host to host-versus-graft clonal ratios in allografts.

Turning to this clone: The antigen is unknown.

Some clones are missing from TCRdb's copy, which holds only in-frame ones; the method was immunoSEQ multiplex PCR. The sample yields fewer than 70,000 clones, more than 90% seen once. This clonotype was sampled from a human patient who received an intestinal transplant, so some T cells may come from the graft donor. V is TRBV28 and J is TRBJ1-2; 7 positions match TRBD1. The material was bone marrow, obtained around 730 days after intestinal transplantation. CDR3 residues: CASRDPRGFDYGYTF. The CDR3 nucleotides are TGTGCCAGCAGGGACCCCAGGGGGTTCGACTATGGCTACACCTTC.